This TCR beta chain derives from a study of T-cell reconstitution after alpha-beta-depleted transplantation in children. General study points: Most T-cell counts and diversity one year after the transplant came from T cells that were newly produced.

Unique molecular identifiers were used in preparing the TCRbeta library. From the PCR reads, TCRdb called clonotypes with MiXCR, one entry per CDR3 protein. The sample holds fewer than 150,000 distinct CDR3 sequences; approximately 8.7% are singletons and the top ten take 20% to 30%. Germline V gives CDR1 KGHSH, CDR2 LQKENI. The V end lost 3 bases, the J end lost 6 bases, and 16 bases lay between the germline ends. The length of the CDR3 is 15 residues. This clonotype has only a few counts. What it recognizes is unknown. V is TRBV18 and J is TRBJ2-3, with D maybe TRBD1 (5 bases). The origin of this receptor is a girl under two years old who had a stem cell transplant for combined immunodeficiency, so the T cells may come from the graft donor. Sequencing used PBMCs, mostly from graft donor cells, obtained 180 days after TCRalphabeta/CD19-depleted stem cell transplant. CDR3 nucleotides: TGTGCCAGCTCACCCTCAGGGAATTCTTTGGATACGCAGTATTTT. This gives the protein CASSPSGNSLDTQYF. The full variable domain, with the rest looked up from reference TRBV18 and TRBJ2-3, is NAGVMQNPRHLVRRRGQEARLRCSPMKGHSHVYWYRQLPEEGLKFMVYLQKENIIDESGMPKERFSAEFPKEGPSILRIQQVVRGDSAAYFCASSPSGNSLDTQYFGPGTRLTVL.